This T cell receptor (beta chain) emerged from a study of control samples from healthy donors and cancer patients. Sequenced by immunoSEQ multiplex PCR; TCRdb stores in-frame clones only, minus some. Of 400,000 to 450,000 clones listed, around 90% were seen once; the top ten hold over 5.5%. This CDR3 has 17 residues. Germline assignment: CDR1 LNHNV and CDR2 YYDKDF (reference sequence). V was trimmed by 5 bases and J by 4 bases, leaving 24 bases between them. This chain connects TRBV15 to TRBJ2-7; perhaps TRBD1 as D (7 bases). What was sequenced was PBMCs. The TCR originated in a man aged 35-49 years with head and neck cancer. Here the CDR3 DNA reads TGTGCCACCAGCTACTCCAGGGGGGAGTACTTAAGTTACGAGCAGTACTTC. Translating it yields CATSYSRGEYLSYEQYF.